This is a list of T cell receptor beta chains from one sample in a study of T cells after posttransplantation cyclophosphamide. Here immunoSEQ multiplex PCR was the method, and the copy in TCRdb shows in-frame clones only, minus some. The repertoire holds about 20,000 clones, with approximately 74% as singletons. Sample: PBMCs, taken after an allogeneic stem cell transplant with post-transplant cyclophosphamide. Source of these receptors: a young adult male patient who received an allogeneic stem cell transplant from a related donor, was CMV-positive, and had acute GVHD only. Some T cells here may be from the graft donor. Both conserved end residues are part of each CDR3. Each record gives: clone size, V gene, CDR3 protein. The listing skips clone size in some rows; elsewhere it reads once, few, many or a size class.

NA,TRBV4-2,CASSQNAGSNQPQHF
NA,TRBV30,CAWRASGGAETQYF
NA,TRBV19,CASSRWSTTNEKLFF
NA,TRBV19,CASSMWGGNTEAFF
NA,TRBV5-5,CASSSGTGSLGYGYTF
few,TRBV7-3,CASSLGGSRYEQYF
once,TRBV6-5,CASTRRGSNSPLHF
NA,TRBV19,CASSRTGLYEQYF
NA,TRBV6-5,CASSGVGGDTEAFF
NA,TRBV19,CASSTTRNTEAFF